A single sample is the source of the 15 T cell receptor beta chains below, sequenced in a study of shared clonotypes between healthy human individuals. Profiled with immunoSEQ multiplex PCR; TCRdb holds only in-frame clones, not every one. The sample yields just over 2,000,000 clones, 85% to 95% seen once. The sample was naive CD4+ T cells sorted from blood. Subset reported: CD45RA+ positively selected. The receptors were gathered from a man in his late teens or twenties in good health.

This chain uses TRBV10-2 with TRBJ1-1, with a weak D call TRBD1 (5 bases). The germline CDR1 and CDR2 sequences are WSHSY and SAAADI. CDR3 length equals 16 residues. Trimming shortened V by 0 bases and J by 6 bases, and 17 bases separated the two germline ends. CDR3 protein: CASSESGSGISSEAFF. In DNA, the CDR3 is TGCGCCAGCAGTGAGTCGGGTTCAGGGATTTCATCTGAAGCTTTCTTT.

The rearrangement links TRBV7-9 to TRBJ1-5, with D possibly matching TRBD1 (5 bases). CDR1 and CDR2 (germline): SEHNR, FQNEAQ (reference sequence). The CDR3 spans 16 residues. V was pared by 1 base and J by 0 bases, with 10 bases between. The CDR3 DNA sequence: TGTGCCAGCAGCTTAGGGTCCGGGGCTAGCAATCAGCCCCAGCATTTT. Protein product: CASSLGSGASNQPQHF.

The CDR3 region has the DNA TGTGCCAGCAGCTTGCGGGGGAGCAATGAGCAGTTCTTC. It translates to CASSLRGSNEQFF. The chain joins TRBV7-2 to TRBJ2-1; 7 bases align to TRBD2. With 3 bases clipped from V and 6 bases from J, the junction kept 2 bases outside the gene matches. The CDR3 is 13 residues long. Germline V lookup: CDR1 SGHTA, CDR2 FQGNSA.

The chain combines TRBV5-4 with TRBJ1-4, with 9 bases lining up with TRBD1. This CDR3 is built from 15 residues. Trimming took 4 bases from V and 8 from J; bases not matched to a gene: 9. Germline V lookup: CDR1 SGHNT, CDR2 YYREEE (reference sequence). The CDR3 protein is CASSRAGQGREKLFF. Written as DNA, the CDR3 is TGTGCCAGCAGCCGCGCGGGACAGGGCCGGGAAAAACTGTTTTTT.

This chain joins TRBV7-9 and TRBJ2-2; TRBD2 aligns across 8 bases. This CDR3 contains 16 residues. From germline, CDR1 is SEHNR and CDR2 FQNEAQ (reference sequence). With 4 bases clipped from V and 0 bases from J, the junction kept 4 bases outside the gene matches. CDR3 nucleotide sequence: TGTGCCAGCAGCTCCGGACTAGCTTCGAACACCGGGGAGCTGTTTTTT. Its protein product is CASSSGLASNTGELFF.

The chain recombines TRBV5-1 with TRBJ2-2; weak D call: TRBD1 (5 bases). CDR1 SGHRS and CDR2 YFSETQ come from the germline V gene. Trimming shortened V by 0 bases and J by 4 bases, and 13 bases separated the two germline ends. The CDR3 extends over 16 amino acids. The CDR3 loop is CASSLDSDRITGELFF. The CDR3 nucleotides read TGCGCCAGCAGCTTGGATTCCGACAGAATCACCGGGGAGCTGTTTTTT.

The chain uses TRBV29-1 and TRBJ1-1; D ambiguous. This CDR3 is 11 amino acids long. Germline CDR1 SQVTM, CDR2 ANQGSEA. The V end was cut by 4 bases, the J end by 8 bases, with 11 bases between. The CDR3 sequence is CSVVLLREAFF. In DNA form, the CDR3 reads TGCAGCGTTGTCTTACTTCGAGAAGCTTTCTTT.

The chain combines TRBV5-8 with TRBJ2-5, with TRBD2 as a possible D gene (6 bases). The V gene lost 6 bases and the J gene lost 1 base, with 13 bases spanning the gap. Per the germline V gene, CDR1 is SGHTS and CDR2 is YDEGEE. This CDR3 contains 14 residues. The CDR3 DNA is TGTGCCAGCACCAAAACGGGACTCCAAGAGACCCAGTACTTC. Its protein product is CASTKTGLQETQYF. Filled out from reference TRBV5-8 and TRBJ2-5, the complete variable domain reads EAGVTQSPTHLIKTRGQQATLRCSPISGHTSVYWYQQALGLGLQFLLWYDEGEERNRGNFPPRFSGRQFPNYSSELNVNALELEDSALYLCASTKTGLQETQYFGPGTRLLVL.

Written as DNA, the CDR3 is TGCAGTGCCTCATTTAACTATGGCTACACCTTC. The encoded protein is CSASFNYGYTF. The gene calls are TRBV20-1 and TRBJ1-2; D gene uncertain. Germline V gene sequence: CDR1 DFQATT, CDR2 SNEGSKA (reference sequence). CDR3 length equals 11 residues. V was shortened by 6 bases and J by 1 base, with 6 bases between the two germline ends.

The chain carries TRBV11-2 and TRBJ2-7, with 7 bases identical to TRBD1. The CDR3 length is 13 residues. CDR1 and CDR2 from the germline V gene are SGHAT and FQNNGV. V lost 0 bases to trimming and J lost 7 bases; unmatched junction nucleotides: 3. The CDR3 DNA follows: TGTGCCAGCAGCTTAGATTTCAGGGGGGAGCAGTACTTC. It encodes CASSLDFRGEQYF. The full variable domain, in which reference TRBV11-2 and TRBJ2-7 provide the parts outside the CDR3, is EAGVAQSPRYKIIEKRQSVAFWCNPISGHATLYWYQQILGQGPKLLIQFQNNGVVDDSQLPKDRFSAERLKGVDSTLKIQPAKLEDSAVYLCASSLDFRGEQYFGPGTRLTVT.

This clone was seen once. The chain employs TRBV2 and TRBJ1-4; 9 bases fit TRBD1. Trimming cost V 6 bases and J 5 bases; bases outside gene matches: 7. Germline V gene sequence: CDR1 SNHLY, CDR2 FYNNEI. This CDR3 is 15 amino acids long. CDR3 residues: CASRGQGLENEKLFF. CDR3 coding DNA: TGTGCCAGCAGGGGACAGGGCTTGGAGAATGAAAAACTGTTTTTT.

The V and J genes are TRBV28 and TRBJ1-2; D perhaps matches TRBD1 (5 bases). V was shortened by 4 bases and J by 7 bases, with 10 bases between the two germline ends. This CDR3 has 12 amino acids. Germline values: CDR1 MDHEN, CDR2 SYDVKM. CDR3 loop: CASSYSDSGYTF. Here the CDR3 DNA reads TGTGCCAGCAGTTACTCCGACAGTGGCTACACCTTC.

This clone was observed a few times. V usage is TRBV19 and J usage is TRBJ1-5; 10 nucleotides line up with TRBD1. Trimming at V came to 8 bases and at J to 4 bases, leaving 5 bases not matched to a gene. Germline V lookup: CDR1 LNHDA, CDR2 SQIVND (reference sequence). The CDR3 totals 14 residues. This CDR3 reads CASDKDRGNQPQHF. CDR3 DNA sequence: TGTGCCAGTGACAAGGACAGGGGGAATCAGCCCCAGCATTTT.

The V and J genes are TRBV7-2 and TRBJ2-4, with 8 bases matching TRBD1. V shed 5 bases and J 0 bases; nucleotides not matched to a gene: 9. CDR1 is SGHTA and CDR2 is FQGNSA in the germline V gene. The CDR3 spans 17 residues. CDR3: CASSPSLRGRAKNIQYF. For the CDR3, the DNA is TGTGCCAGCAGCCCATCTCTCAGGGGGCGAGCCAAAAACATTCAGTACTTC.

In the case of this clone: This specimen includes other DNA sequences encoding the same CDR3. V and J are TRBV7-2 and TRBJ2-1, with 9 bases that match TRBD2. Losses at the gene ends were 1 base for V and 7 bases for J; bases not matched to a gene: 5. The CDR3 has 15 amino acids. From germline, CDR1 is SGHTA and CDR2 FQGNSA. The CDR3 DNA reads TGTGCCAGCAGCTTAGGGGTAGCGGGAGTTAATGAGCAGTTCTTC. Its translation: CASSLGVAGVNEQFF.